Listed below are T cell receptor beta chains from one sample, sequenced in a study of T cells after yellow fever vaccination. TCRdb reanalysed the 5' RACE reads using MiXCR and keeps one entry per CDR3 protein. The table shows roughly 50,000 distinct CDR3 sequences, with 7% to 9% occurring only once. The sequenced sample was CD8+ T cells sorted from PBMCs, obtained approximately 15 days after the first yellow fever vaccination. All receptors derive from a young man who received the YFV17D yellow fever vaccine. The CDR3 runs from the conserved cysteine through the conserved F or W. Each record gives: D gene, clone size, J gene, V gene, CDR3 protein, CDR3 DNA. D genes are given only for firm matches. Rows may omit the clone size; those that give it use once, few, many or a size class.

NA | many | TRBJ2-5 | TRBV24-1 | CATSDGQSPYQETQYF | TGTGCCACCAGTGATGGACAGTCCCCGTACCAAGAGACCCAGTACTTC
TRBD1 | many | TRBJ1-2 | TRBV20-1 | CSARDRGNYGYTF | TGCAGTGCTAGGGACAGGGGGAACTATGGCTACACCTTC
NA | many | TRBJ2-3 | TRBV20-1 | CSARRRVTDTQYF | TGCAGTGCTAGACGGCGGGTCACAGATACGCAGTATTTT
TRBD2 | many | TRBJ2-3 | TRBV12-3/TRBV12-4 | CASSLSLAGVTDTQYF | TGTGCCAGCAGTTTGTCCCTAGCGGGGGTTACAGATACGCAGTATTTT
NA | many | TRBJ2-7 | TRBV7-9 | CASNHGRGANEQYF | TGTGCCAGCAACCACGGACGGGGGGCCAACGAGCAGTACTTC
NA | NA | TRBJ2-3 | TRBV30 | CAWSYAGSSTDTQYF | TGTGCCTGGAGTTATGCAGGGAGTAGCACAGATACGCAGTATTTT
TRBD1 | NA | TRBJ1-6 | TRBV20-1 | CSAVNPSGDRVRSPLHF | TGCAGTGCCGTGAACCCGTCGGGGGACAGGGTGCGTTCACCCCTCCACTTT
NA | many | TRBJ2-2 | TRBV15 | CATRGTVVAGELFF | TGTGCCACCCGCGGTACAGTTGTGGCCGGGGAGCTGTTTTTT
NA | NA | TRBJ1-3 | TRBV6-5 | CASSSTLFSGNTIYF | TGTGCCAGCAGCTCGACCCTTTTCTCTGGAAACACCATATATTTT
NA | many | TRBJ2-2 | TRBV10-3 | CAISVETVPGELFF | TGTGCCATCAGTGTCGAGACAGTCCCCGGGGAGCTGTTTTTT
NA | few | TRBJ2-1 | TRBV6-1 | CASGSMSSYNEQFF | TGTGCCAGCGGATCCATGAGCTCCTACAATGAGCAGTTCTTC
NA | many | TRBJ1-2 | TRBV10-3 | CAISPGDYGYTF | TGTGCCATCAGCCCAGGGGACTATGGCTACACCTTC
NA | NA | TRBJ2-1 | TRBV7-9 | CASSTPTDGYEQFF | TGTGCCAGCAGCACCCCGACAGACGGCTATGAGCAGTTCTTC
NA | many | TRBJ1-1 | TRBV9 | CASSASTGEPTEAFF | TGTGCCAGCAGTGCCTCGACAGGAGAACCCACTGAAGCTTTCTTT
NA | many | TRBJ2-7 | TRBV5-1 | CASSYRVLSHEQYF | TGCGCCAGCAGCTATCGGGTTCTGTCCCACGAGCAGTACTTC
TRBD2 | many | TRBJ2-5 | TRBV6-1 | CASNPPPVGLGSTQYF | TGTGCCAGCAACCCCCCACCAGTGGGACTAGGGTCGACCCAGTACTTC
NA | many | TRBJ2-7 | TRBV7-8 | CASSSLVGYLWHEQYF | TGTGCCAGCAGCTCCCTAGTAGGCTACCTGTGGCACGAGCAGTACTTC
TRBD1 | NA | TRBJ2-5 | TRBV7-9 | CASSQSNHPGTGGTQYF | TGTGCCAGCAGCCAAAGCAACCATCCCGGGACAGGAGGGACCCAGTACTTC
NA | many | TRBJ1-6 | TRBV7-2 | CASSSPLRDNSPLHF | TGTGCCAGCAGCTCACCCCTTCGGGATAATTCACCCCTCCACTTT
NA | many | TRBJ2-2 | TRBV6-1 | CASRRPASNTGELFF | TGTGCCAGCAGGCGTCCGGCGTCCAACACCGGGGAGCTGTTTTTT
NA | many | TRBJ2-2 | TRBV4-1 | CASSQISGMYTGELFF | TGCGCCAGCAGCCAAATCTCGGGGATGTACACCGGGGAGCTGTTTTTT
NA | NA | TRBJ2-6 | TRBV29-1 | CSVESDGSSGANVLTF | TGCAGCGTTGAGTCCGACGGAAGCTCTGGGGCCAACGTCCTGACTTTC
TRBD2 | many | TRBJ2-1 | TRBV30 | CAWGLAGGHEQFF | TGTGCCTGGGGGCTAGCGGGGGGGCATGAGCAGTTCTTC
NA | many | TRBJ2-1 | TRBV4-2 | CASRGQILYNEQFF | TGTGCCAGCAGAGGACAGATTCTCTACAATGAGCAGTTCTTC
NA | many | TRBJ2-7 | TRBV27 | CASSFSGSYEQYF | TGTGCCAGCAGTTTTAGCGGCTCCTACGAGCAGTACTTC
TRBD1 | many | TRBJ2-7 | TRBV4-1 | CASSQVGQGNEQYF | TGCGCCAGCAGCCAAGTCGGACAGGGAAACGAGCAGTACTTC
TRBD2 | many | TRBJ2-5 | TRBV5-1 | CASSLALRGQETQYF | TGCGCCAGCAGCTTGGCTCTGCGGGGGCAAGAGACCCAGTACTTC
TRBD1 | few | TRBJ1-4 | TRBV20-1 | CSARDLGQPNEKLFF | TGCAGTGCTAGAGATCTGGGACAGCCTAATGAAAAACTGTTTTTT
NA | NA | TRBJ1-2 | TRBV6-5 | CASSYTAALNYGYTF | TGTGCCAGCAGTTACACGGCGGCGCTTAACTATGGCTACACCTTC
NA | many | TRBJ1-6 | TRBV15 | CATSRRREGSPLHF | TGTGCCACCAGCAGGAGGAGGGAGGGTTCACCCCTCCACTTT
NA | many | TRBJ2-1 | TRBV27 | CASSPGRRNEQFF | TGTGCCAGCAGTCCCGGGAGACGGAATGAGCAGTTCTTC
NA | many | TRBJ2-1 | TRBV7-9 | CASSLGLAGKNEQFF | TGTGCCAGCAGCTTAGGATTGGCAGGGAAGAATGAGCAGTTCTTC
NA | NA | TRBJ2-7 | TRBV21-1 | CASSTPFERLYEQYF | TGTGCCAGCAGCACTCCGTTTGAGCGGTTGTACGAGCAGTACTTC
NA | many | TRBJ2-2 | TRBV28 | CASIGQGHGELFF | TGTGCCAGCATAGGGCAGGGTCACGGGGAGCTGTTTTTT
NA | many | TRBJ1-1 | TRBV4-1 | CASSQVGFWTEAFF | TGCGCCAGCAGCCAAGTGGGGTTTTGGACTGAAGCTTTCTTT
TRBD2 | many | TRBJ2-3 | TRBV4-1 | CASSTPAGGHTDTQYF | TGCGCCAGCAGCACGCCGGCGGGGGGGCACACAGATACGCAGTATTTT
NA | NA | TRBJ1-1 | TRBV6-2/TRBV6-3 | CASSYRSANRLNTEAFF | TGTGCCAGCAGTTACAGGTCGGCAAACCGTTTGAACACTGAAGCTTTCTTT
NA | many | TRBJ2-7 | TRBV14 | CASSQGLGVGEQYF | TGTGCCAGCAGCCAAGGTCTGGGGGTAGGCGAGCAGTACTTC
TRBD1 | many | TRBJ2-5 | TRBV20-1 | CSARGRPDREWETQYF | TGCAGTGCTAGAGGCCGCCCGGACAGGGAATGGGAGACCCAGTACTTC
NA | many | TRBJ2-1 | TRBV12-3/TRBV12-4 | CASSSGLYNEQFF | TGTGCCAGCAGTTCTGGGCTCTACAATGAGCAGTTCTTC
NA | many | TRBJ1-5 | TRBV12-3/TRBV12-4 | CASSPSVAQPQHF | TGTGCCAGCAGTCCCTCAGTTGCCCAGCCCCAGCATTTT
NA | many | TRBJ2-7 | TRBV6-5 | CASGLGTYEQYF | TGTGCCAGCGGACTGGGAACCTACGAGCAGTACTTC
NA | NA | TRBJ2-7 | TRBV7-9 | CASRHDLLYEQYF | TGTGCCAGCAGGCACGACCTTTTATACGAGCAGTACTTC
TRBD2 | few | TRBJ2-1 | TRBV4-3 | CASSPELAGENNEQFF | TGCGCCAGCAGCCCAGAACTAGCGGGAGAGAACAATGAGCAGTTCTTC
NA | many | TRBJ2-7 | TRBV3-1 | CASSNHFEQYF | TGTGCCAGCAGCAACCACTTCGAGCAGTACTTC
NA | many | TRBJ2-1 | TRBV29-1 | CSVGTSEQFF | TGCAGCGTGGGAACCAGTGAGCAGTTCTTC
TRBD1 | NA | TRBJ1-1 | TRBV27 | CASSLQGANTEAFF | TGTGCCAGCAGTCTACAGGGGGCGAACACTGAAGCTTTCTTT
NA | many | TRBJ1-1 | TRBV7-2 | CASSTRSAGEAFF | TGTGCCAGCAGCACCAGATCGGCGGGTGAAGCTTTCTTT
TRBD1 | many | TRBJ2-5 | TRBV12-3/TRBV12-4 | CASSLVGDRGFETQYF | TGTGCCAGCAGTTTAGTCGGGGACAGGGGGTTTGAGACCCAGTACTTC
TRBD1 | NA | TRBJ1-2 | TRBV12-3/TRBV12-4 | CASSRRDRDPNYGYTF | TGTGCCAGCAGCCGACGGGACAGAGACCCTAACTATGGCTACACCTTC
NA | many | TRBJ1-1 | TRBV19 | CASSWVANTEAFF | TGTGCCAGTAGTTGGGTGGCGAACACTGAAGCTTTCTTT
NA | many | TRBJ2-7 | TRBV9 | CASSASESYEQYF | TGTGCCAGCAGCGCCTCTGAATCTTACGAGCAGTACTTC
TRBD1 | many | TRBJ1-2 | TRBV6-5 | CASSYEWDRGLGGYTF | TGTGCCAGCAGTTACGAGTGGGACAGGGGGCTGGGCGGCTACACCTTC
NA | many | TRBJ1-2 | TRBV6-5 | CASSLINPETGWGYTF | TGTGCCAGCAGCCTCATTAATCCTGAGACCGGATGGGGCTACACCTTC
NA | many | TRBJ1-5 | TRBV6-2/TRBV6-3 | CASSYLGQFNQPQHF | TGTGCCAGCAGTTACTTGGGCCAGTTCAATCAGCCCCAGCATTTT